These T cell receptor beta chains were read from a single sample in a study of blood T cell repertoires in COVID-19. TCRdb keeps only in-frame clones here, not all; method: immunoSEQ multiplex PCR. Of about 82,000 clones in the sample, around 78% are singletons; the top ten hold about a third. Material: peripheral blood. These receptor sequences come from a man in his sixties with COVID-19, enrolled during active disease. Each CDR3 is given with its conserved first and last residue. D genes are given only for firm matches. Clone size is stated in some rows and not others, as once, few, many or a class when expanded.

cdr3_aa	cdr3_nt	v_call	d_call	clone_size	j_call
CASSAWDYSYEQYF	TGTGCCAGCAGCGCCTGGGACTACTCCTACGAGCAGTACTTC	TRBV9	TRBD2	.	TRBJ2-7
CASSLGSRLAGYYEQYF	TGTGCCAGCAGTTTAGGGTCCCGACTAGCGGGATACTACGAGCAGTACTTC	TRBV27	TRBD2	.	TRBJ2-7
CASSFGWATEAFF	TGTGCCAGCAGTTTCGGATGGGCTACTGAAGCTTTCTTT	TRBV12-3/TRBV12-4	.	.	TRBJ1-1
CASSLWTGTANTGELFF	TGCGCCAGCAGCCTATGGACAGGCACCGCGAACACCGGGGAGCTGTTTTTT	TRBV5-1	TRBD1	once	TRBJ2-2
CASSSGTGGPISNQPQHF	TGTGCCAGCAGTTCAGGGACAGGGGGTCCAATTAGCAATCAGCCCCAGCATTTT	TRBV27	TRBD1	.	TRBJ1-5
CASSLRENPYNEQFF	TGTGCCAGCAGCCTACGGGAGAACCCCTACAATGAGCAGTTCTTC	TRBV7-3	.	few	TRBJ2-1
CASSGGQGTSPLHF	TGTGCCAGCAGCGGCGGACAGGGGACTTCACCCCTCCACTTT	TRBV7-9	TRBD1	.	TRBJ1-6
CASRKDTGGGYTF	TGTGCCAGCAGGAAAGATACAGGGGGCGGCTACACCTTC	TRBV2	TRBD1	.	TRBJ1-2
CASSRQTGGNGYTF	TGTGCCAGCAGTCGCCAGACAGGGGGTAATGGCTACACCTTC	TRBV2	TRBD1	.	TRBJ1-2
CASSYDRFYNEQFF	TGTGCCAGCAGTTACGACAGGTTTTACAATGAGCAGTTCTTC	TRBV6-5	.	.	TRBJ2-1
CASSSPPSGRRTEAFF	TGTGCCAGCAGTTCTCCTCCGTCAGGGAGGCGGACTGAAGCTTTCTTT	TRBV6-5	.	.	TRBJ1-1
CASSQAGGFAYEQYF	TGCGCCAGCAGCCAAGCGGGGGGTTTCGCCTACGAGCAGTACTTC	TRBV4-1	TRBD2	.	TRBJ2-7
CATSRDPYSYEQYF	TGTGCCACCAGCAGAGACCCTTATTCCTACGAGCAGTACTTC	TRBV15	.	.	TRBJ2-7
CSGSGTANTGELFF	TGCAGCGGCTCCGGGACAGCGAACACCGGGGAGCTGTTTTTT	TRBV29-1	TRBD1	.	TRBJ2-2
CASSYSIAGVHNQPQHF	TGTGCCAGCAGTTACTCGATTGCGGGGGTCCACAATCAGCCCCAGCATTTT	TRBV6-2/TRBV6-3	.	.	TRBJ1-5
CASSELDTIGELFF	TGTGCCAGCAGTGAATTGGACACCATCGGGGAGCTGTTTTTT	TRBV25-1	.	.	TRBJ2-2
CASSARLAVNTGELFF	TGTGCCAGCAGCGCAAGACTAGCGGTAAACACCGGGGAGCTGTTTTTT	TRBV9	TRBD2	.	TRBJ2-2
CATSRDRGVAEKLFF	TGTGCCACCAGCAGGGACAGGGGGGTGGCTGAAAAACTGTTTTTT	TRBV15	TRBD1	.	TRBJ1-4
CASSLEGRPVYGYTF	TGTGCCAGCAGTTTAGAGGGAAGGCCAGTCTATGGCTACACCTTC	TRBV28	.	.	TRBJ1-2
CASGPYGGNQPQHF	TGTGCTAGTGGACCCTATGGAGGGAATCAGCCCCAGCATTTT	TRBV12-5	.	.	TRBJ1-5
CASSVSRDNNEKLFF	TGTGCCAGCAGCGTATCCCGGGACAATAATGAAAAACTGTTTTTT	TRBV9	.	few	TRBJ1-4
CASSLRGAGVSYNEQFF	TGTGCCAGCAGCCTTAGAGGGGCGGGAGTAAGCTACAATGAGCAGTTCTTC	TRBV9	TRBD2	.	TRBJ2-1
CASSLPRRRISSYEQYF	TGTGCCAGCAGCTTACCCAGAAGGAGAATTAGCTCCTACGAGCAGTACTTC	TRBV7-2	.	once	TRBJ2-7
CASSARGRNYGYTF	TGTGCCAGTAGTGCGCGGGGACGCAACTATGGCTACACCTTC	TRBV19	.	few	TRBJ1-2
CASSLVAGRNEQYF	TGCGCCAGCAGCTTGGTAGCGGGGAGAAACGAGCAGTACTTC	TRBV5-1	TRBD2	.	TRBJ2-7
CASSYSREGLAEQFF	TGTGCCAGCAGTTACTCGCGGGAGGGCCTCGCTGAGCAGTTCTTC	TRBV6-5	TRBD2	.	TRBJ2-1
CASSLGLVSPEQYF	TGTGCCAGCAGCTTAGGACTAGTGAGTCCCGAGCAGTACTTC	TRBV12-1	.	.	TRBJ2-7
CASSVGDRATNEKLFF	TGTGCCAGCAGCGTAGGAGACAGGGCAACTAATGAAAAACTGTTTTTT	TRBV9	TRBD1	.	TRBJ1-4
CSASIKGTSNTGELFF	TGCAGTGCTAGTATTAAGGGGACTTCTAACACCGGGGAGCTGTTTTTT	TRBV20-1	.	once	TRBJ2-2
CASSLAGVLGKEQFF	TGTGCCAGCAGTTTAGCGGGGGTTCTGGGCAAGGAGCAGTTCTTC	TRBV25-1	TRBD2	once	TRBJ2-1
CASTFLMNTEAFF	TGTGCCAGCACCTTTCTAATGAACACTGAAGCTTTCTTT	TRBV11-2	.	.	TRBJ1-1
CSVEGTAGVQDTQYF	TGCAGCGTTGAAGGAACGGCGGGAGTTCAAGATACGCAGTATTTT	TRBV29-1	TRBD2	.	TRBJ2-3
CSVNNRGTEAFF	TGCAGCGTTAACAACAGGGGCACTGAAGCTTTCTTT	TRBV29-1	TRBD1	.	TRBJ1-1
CASSPPLAGHLEQYF	TGTGCCAGCAGCCCTCCGCTAGCGGGGCACCTGGAGCAGTACTTC	TRBV5-4	TRBD2	once	TRBJ2-7
CASSPGGVYNSPLHF	TGTGCCAGCAGCCCCGGAGGGGTCTATAATTCACCCCTCCACTTT	TRBV5-4	.	.	TRBJ1-6
CASSSEGDGVGELFF	TGTGCCAGCAGTTCCGAGGGGGACGGGGTCGGGGAGCTGTTTTTT	TRBV28	.	few	TRBJ2-2
CASSPDGFSGNTIYF	TGTGCCAGTAGTCCCGACGGGTTCTCTGGAAACACCATATATTTT	TRBV19	.	.	TRBJ1-3
CASSLGQGDGSYEQYF	TGTGCCAGCAGCTTAGGACAGGGGGATGGCTCCTACGAGCAGTACTTC	TRBV7-6	TRBD1	.	TRBJ2-7
CASSSNRVQQYF	TGTGCCAGCAGTTCAAACAGGGTTCAGCAGTACTTC	TRBV12-3/TRBV12-4	.	.	TRBJ2-7
CASRRTGGAMAFF	TGTGCCAGCAGGCGAACAGGGGGCGCGATGGCTTTCTTT	TRBV27	TRBD1	.	TRBJ1-1
CASSTGFKNIQYF	TGTGCCAGCAGCACAGGGTTCAAAAACATTCAGTACTTC	TRBV6-5	.	.	TRBJ2-4
CASSEAPGRRDLPEQYF	TGTGCCAGCAGTGAAGCGCCAGGTAGGAGGGATCTCCCCGAGCAGTACTTC	TRBV6-1	.	.	TRBJ2-7
CASSIPDRGLSQPQHF	TGTGCCAGTAGTATTCCGGACAGGGGGCTCAGTCAGCCCCAGCATTTT	TRBV19	TRBD1	once	TRBJ1-5
CASSLVGGSYNEQFF	TGCGCCAGCAGCTTGGTGGGGGGATCCTACAATGAGCAGTTCTTC	TRBV5-1	.	.	TRBJ2-1
CASSIAGFGNQPQHF	TGTGCCAGTAGTATAGCGGGATTTGGCAATCAGCCCCAGCATTTT	TRBV19	.	.	TRBJ1-5
CASSIRGQGATDTQYF	TGTGCCAGTAGTATTAGGGGGCAGGGGGCTACAGATACGCAGTATTTT	TRBV19	TRBD1	.	TRBJ2-3